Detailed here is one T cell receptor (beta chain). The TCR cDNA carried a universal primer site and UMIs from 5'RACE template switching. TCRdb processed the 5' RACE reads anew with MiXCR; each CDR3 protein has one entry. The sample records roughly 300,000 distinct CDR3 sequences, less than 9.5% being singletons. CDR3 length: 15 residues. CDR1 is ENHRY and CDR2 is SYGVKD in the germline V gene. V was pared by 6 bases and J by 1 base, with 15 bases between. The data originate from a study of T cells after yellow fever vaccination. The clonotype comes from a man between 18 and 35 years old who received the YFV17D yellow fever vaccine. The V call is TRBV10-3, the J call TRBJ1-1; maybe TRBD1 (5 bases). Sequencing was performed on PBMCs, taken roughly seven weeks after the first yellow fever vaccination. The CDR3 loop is CAIRPGGGANTEAFF. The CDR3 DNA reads TGTGCCATCAGACCTGGGGGAGGAGCGAACACTGAAGCTTTCTTT.